The source of this T cell receptor beta chain is a study of blood T cell repertoires in COVID-19. The wider study: The samples span acute and convalescent COVID-19 from the United States, Italy and Spain. From T cells, B-cell-depleted T cells, or PBMCs came the material, which was cDNA or gDNA.

In the original processing: Reference gene primer amplification in the assay estimated nucleated cell counts. Sequencing used immunoSEQ multiplex PCR; TCRdb keeps in-frame clones, though not all of them. V and J calls and clone size are given by that table; D and trimming were obtained from the DNA. The sample includes about 100,000 clones, 84% of them seen just once. The CDR3 totals 15 residues. Germline V gene sequence: CDR1 SSHAT, CDR2 FNYEAQ (reference sequence). V trimming: 1 base; J trimming: 10 bases; junction bases outside the gene matches: 4. The source is a human donor in a cohort sampled during active COVID-19. The chain has TRBV7-7 and TRBJ2-1; the match to TRBD2 covers 13 bases. The sample consisted of peripheral blood. DNA for the CDR3: TGTGCCAGCAGCTTAGGGACTAGCGGGAGCGGAGAGCAGTTCTTC. Amino acid sequence: CASSLGTSGSGEQFF.